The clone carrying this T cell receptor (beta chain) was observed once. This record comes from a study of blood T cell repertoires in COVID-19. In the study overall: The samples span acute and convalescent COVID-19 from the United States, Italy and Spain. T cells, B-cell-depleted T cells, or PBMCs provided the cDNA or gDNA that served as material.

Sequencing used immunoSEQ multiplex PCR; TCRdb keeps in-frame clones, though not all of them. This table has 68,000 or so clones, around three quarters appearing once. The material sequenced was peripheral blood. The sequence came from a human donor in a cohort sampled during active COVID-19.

The CDR3 loop reads CASSRRVDSNQPQHF. The CDR3 region has the DNA TGTGCCAGCAGCCGCAGGGTAGATAGCAATCAGCCCCAGCATTTT. This sequence joins TRBV7-2 and TRBJ1-5; perhaps TRBD1 as D (5 bases). Germline CDR1 is SGHTA and CDR2 is FQGNSA. V was clipped by 5 bases and J by 0 bases, with 11 bases between them. The CDR3 is 15 residues long. Full variable domain (rest looked up from reference TRBV7-2 and TRBJ1-5): GAGVSQSPSNKVTEKGKDVELRCDPISGHTALYWYRQSLGQGLEFLIYFQGNSAPDKSGLPSDRFSAERTGGSVSTLTIQRTQQEDSAVYLCASSRRVDSNQPQHFGDGTRLSIL.